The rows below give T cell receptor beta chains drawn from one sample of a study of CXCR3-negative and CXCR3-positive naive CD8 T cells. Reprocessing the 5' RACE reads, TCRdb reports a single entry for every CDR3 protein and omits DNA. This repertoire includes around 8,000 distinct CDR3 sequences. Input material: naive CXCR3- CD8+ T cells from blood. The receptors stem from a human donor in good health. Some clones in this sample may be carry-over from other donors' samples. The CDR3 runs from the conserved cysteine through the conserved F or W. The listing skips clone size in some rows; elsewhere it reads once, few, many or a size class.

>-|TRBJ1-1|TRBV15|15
CATSTEDRASTEAFF
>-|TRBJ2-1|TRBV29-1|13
CSSDRDTYNEQFF
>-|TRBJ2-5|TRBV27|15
CASSPDQTYQETQYF
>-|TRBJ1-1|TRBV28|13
CASSFTLNTEAFF
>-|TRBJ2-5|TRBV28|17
CASSLSSGDGPGETQYF
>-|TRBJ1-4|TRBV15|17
CATSRDDRDRGREKLFF
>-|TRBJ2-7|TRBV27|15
CASSPWTSGSDEQYF
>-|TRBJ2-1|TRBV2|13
CASSELANHEQFF
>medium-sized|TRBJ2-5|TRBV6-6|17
CASSYTMEGGKGETQYF
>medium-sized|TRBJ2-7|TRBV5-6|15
CASSVGQGAAYEQYF
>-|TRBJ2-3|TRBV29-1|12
CSVDHSPDTQYF
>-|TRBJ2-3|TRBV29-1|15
CSVKSFSGSTDTQYF
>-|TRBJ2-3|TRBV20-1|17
CSAPKLGLAGSTDTQYF
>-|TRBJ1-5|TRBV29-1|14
CSVGGMDSNQPQHF
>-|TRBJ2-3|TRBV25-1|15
CASSELAGHTDTQYF
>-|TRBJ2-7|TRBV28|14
CASRGLAGPYEQYF
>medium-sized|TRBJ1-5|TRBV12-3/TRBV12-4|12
CASSAANQPQHF
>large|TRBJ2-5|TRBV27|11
CASSLGETQYF
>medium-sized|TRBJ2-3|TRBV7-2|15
CASSLGAGIADTQYF
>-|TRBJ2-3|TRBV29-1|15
CSVENQGEFTDTQYF
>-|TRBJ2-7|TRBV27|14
CASSLSRTGREQYF
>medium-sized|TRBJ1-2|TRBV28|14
CASSLAGGPHGYTF
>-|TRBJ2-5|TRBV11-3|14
CASSSADREETQYF
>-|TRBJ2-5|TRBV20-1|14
CSAPWTGGAETQYF
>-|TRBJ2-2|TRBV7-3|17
CASSLSGTGGSTGELFF
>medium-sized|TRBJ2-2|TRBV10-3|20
CAIGYYQDRGPRENTGELFF
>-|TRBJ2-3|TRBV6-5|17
CASSSESLAGAADTQYF
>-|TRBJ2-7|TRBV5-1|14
CASSLGSGTHEQYF
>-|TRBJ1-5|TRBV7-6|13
CASSLAPGQPQHF
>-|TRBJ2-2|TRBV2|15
CASSMTSRNTGELFF
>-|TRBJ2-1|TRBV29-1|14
CSVEGKRESDEQFF
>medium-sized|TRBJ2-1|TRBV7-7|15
CASSLEPSVYNEQFF
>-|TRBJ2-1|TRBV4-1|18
CASSHDPTSGSIRHEQFF
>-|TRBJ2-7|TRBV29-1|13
CSVVALSSYEQYF
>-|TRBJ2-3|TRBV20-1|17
CSAKLRDRVFSTDTQYF
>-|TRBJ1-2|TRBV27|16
CASSLFGRGFGDGYTF
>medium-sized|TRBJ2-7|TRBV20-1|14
CSAKGLAAFYEQYF
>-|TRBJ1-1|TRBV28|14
CASSFLPVNTEAFF
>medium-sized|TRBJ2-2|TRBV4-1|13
CASSRKLTGELFF
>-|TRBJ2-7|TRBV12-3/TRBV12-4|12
CASSRGPYEQYF
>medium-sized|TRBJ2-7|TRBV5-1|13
CASSWDTGYEQYF
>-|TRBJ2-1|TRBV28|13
CASSPGTSNEQFF
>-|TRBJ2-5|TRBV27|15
CASSVSGRSRETQYF
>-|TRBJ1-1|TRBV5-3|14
CARSFTEGLGEAFF
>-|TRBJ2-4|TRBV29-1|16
CSVEDGVDRAGNIQYF
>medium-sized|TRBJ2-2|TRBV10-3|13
CAISESNTGELFF
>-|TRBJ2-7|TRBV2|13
CASSETGSYEQYF
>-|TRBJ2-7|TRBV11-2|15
CASSLDPSVRYEQYF
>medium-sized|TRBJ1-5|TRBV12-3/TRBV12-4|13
CASQGANNQPQHF
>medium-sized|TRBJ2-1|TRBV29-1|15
CSVRGLAGPNNEQFF
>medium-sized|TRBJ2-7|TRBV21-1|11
CASIDAYEQYF
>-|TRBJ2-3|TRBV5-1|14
CASTPIAGGDTQYF
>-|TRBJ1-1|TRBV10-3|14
CAISDATVNTEAFF
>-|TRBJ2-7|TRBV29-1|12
CSVETSPYEQYF
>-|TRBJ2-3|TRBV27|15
CASSSISDGTDTQYF